Below, 27 T cell receptor beta chains from the same sample are listed, as sequenced in a study of vaccination and CD4 T cells after COVID-19. Sequence data for DNA of cultured CD4+ T cells were generated by the Oncomine TCR Beta short-read assay. The genomic DNA was obtained from cultured CD4+ T cells by extraction with the QIAamp micro DNA kit. TCRdb re-called the PCR reads with MiXCR, one entry per CDR3 protein. Of roughly 10,000 distinct CDR3 sequences listed, around 28% were seen once; the top ten hold roughly a fifth. Noted treatment: approximately 11-day PBMC culture with coronavirus spike peptide pools or control peptides (ViraFEST assay). Those CD4+ T cells from the unexposed donor predate the COVID-19 pandemic (2011-2018). Their antigen targets remain unknown. Specimen: CD4+ T cells from blood, cultured in vitro. These receptor sequences come from a human donor in good health.

The sample holds a few counts of this clonotype. The gene calls are TRBV6-1 and TRBJ1-1, with D unclear. V lost 0 bases and J 1 base, leaving 12 bases between the germline ends. From germline, CDR1 is MNHNS and CDR2 SASEGT. The CDR3 extends over 16 amino acids. This CDR3 is CASSEAGRKRNTEAFF. The CDR3, as DNA: TGTGCCAGCAGTGAAGCGGGGAGGAAACGGAACACTGAAGCTTTCTTT.

The chain links TRBV20-1 to TRBJ2-1; 11 nucleotides align to TRBD2. CDR3 size: 16 residues. Germline V gene data show CDR1 as DFQATT and CDR2 as SNEGSKA (reference sequence). The trim removed 3 bases at V and 7 bases at J, leaving 11 bases unmatched. The DNA of the CDR3 is TGCAGTGCTAGTCTCATAGCGGGAGGGCCCATAAATGAGCAGTTCTTC. Its translation is CSASLIAGGPINEQFF.

The chain has TRBV7-3 and TRBJ2-3, with D tentatively TRBD1 or TRBD2 (5 bases each). Trimming removed 2 bases at V and 2 bases at J, with 14 bases between. This CDR3 has 16 amino acids. The germline gives CDR1 SGHTA, CDR2 FQGTGA. CDR3 sequence reads: CASSLGFRGDTDTQYF. CDR3 nucleotides: TGTGCCAGCAGCTTAGGATTTCGGGGCGACACAGATACGCAGTATTTT.

This clonotype has more than one count but fewer than ten. The V gene is TRBV7-9, the J gene TRBJ2-5, with D possibly being TRBD2 (6 bases). Germline-derived CDR1 and CDR2 are SEHNR and FQNEAQ (reference sequence). The CDR3 is made up of 16 amino acids. V shed 1 base and J shed 1 base, with 13 bases lying between them. The CDR3 DNA reads as TGTGCCAGCAGCTTAGTTGGGGGAGGAATCCAAGAGACCCAGTACTTC. Amino acid sequence: CASSLVGGGIQETQYF.

This sequence joins TRBV6-5 and TRBJ2-2; 9 nucleotides match TRBD2. Germline V gene data show CDR1 as MNHEY and CDR2 as SVGAGI. Trimming removed 6 bases from V and 9 bases from J; junction bases left unmatched: 17. The CDR3 extends over 17 amino acids. CDR3 loop: CASSSSGLAIGSRELFF. DNA for the CDR3: TGTGCCAGCAGCTCCTCGGGACTAGCAATTGGAAGCCGGGAGCTGTTTTTT.

This chain uses TRBV7-2 with TRBJ2-3; 12 nucleotides line up with TRBD2. CDR3 length: 16 residues. Germline V CDR1 and CDR2: SGHTA, FQGNSA. V lost 5 bases and J lost 2; bases outside the gene matches: 5. CDR3 nucleotide sequence: TGTGCCAGCAGCCTGACTAGCGGGAGTCCCACAGATACGCAGTATTTT. Amino acid sequence: CASSLTSGSPTDTQYF.

Here the CDR3 reads CSASSPGHYNEQFF. The CDR3 nucleotides are TGCAGTGCTAGTTCTCCAGGGCACTACAATGAGCAGTTCTTC. This chain connects TRBV20-1 to TRBJ2-1, with a tentative D call TRBD1 (5 bases). Per the germline V gene, CDR1 is DFQATT and CDR2 is SNEGSKA (reference sequence). Trimming removed 3 bases at V and 3 bases at J, with 12 bases between. The CDR3 is made up of 14 amino acids.

The J gene is TRBJ1-3, the V gene TRBV19; 9 bases line up with TRBD1. V gave up 5 bases and J gave up 4 bases; unmatched junction bases: 3. Germline V lookup: CDR1 LNHDA, CDR2 SQIVND (reference sequence). The CDR3 has 14 amino acids. The CDR3 DNA follows: TGTGCCAGTAGTGTGGGACAGGGCGGAAACACCATATATTTT. Amino acid sequence: CASSVGQGGNTIYF.

This clonotype was seen a handful of times. The chain employs TRBV6-2 or TRBV6-3 and TRBJ2-7; D is undetermined. Between the trimmed V and J ends, which lost 5 bases and 4 bases, there was a span of 9 bases. Germline lookup yields CDR1 MNHEY and CDR2 SVGEGT. The CDR3 extends over 12 amino acids. The CDR3 DNA is TGTGCCAGCAGTAGACAAGATTACGAGCAGTACTTC. It codes for CASSRQDYEQYF.

The CDR3 coding sequence is TGTGCCATCCCGACTGGGACTTCGAACTATGGCTACACCTTC. Protein sequence: CAIPTGTSNYGYTF. The genes are TRBV10-3 and TRBJ1-2, with TRBD1 as a possible D gene (5 bases). From germline, CDR1 is ENHRY and CDR2 SYGVKD. The CDR3 runs 14 residues. The ends were cut back, 8 bases at V and 2 bases at J, with 15 bases in the middle.

This clonotype is judged medium-sized. V and J are TRBV20-1 and TRBJ1-6, with D unresolved. The CDR3 runs to 15 residues. Germline V CDR1 and CDR2: DFQATT, SNEGSKA (reference sequence). The V end was cut by 5 bases, the J end by 0 bases, with 11 bases between. The CDR3 spells CSAAPESSYNSPLHF. The CDR3 coding sequence is TGCAGTGCTGCCCCAGAGAGCTCCTATAATTCACCCCTCCACTTT.

A few counts support this clonotype. The chain has TRBV10-3 and TRBJ2-5, with TRBD2 matching over 10 bases. With 6 bases clipped from V and 5 bases from J, the junction kept 6 bases outside the gene matches. Germline V gives CDR1 ENHRY, CDR2 SYGVKD. The CDR3 covers 14 residues. In nucleotides, the CDR3 is TGTGCCATCAGAAGAGCGGGAGGGGAGGAGACCCAGTACTTC. It specifies CAIRRAGGEETQYF.

This clonotype was found a few times. The chain combines TRBV10-3 with TRBJ2-3; TRBD2 matches 8 bases. CDR1 and CDR2 (germline): ENHRY, SYGVKD. The CDR3 totals 15 residues. The junction had 8 bases not matched to a gene; V was cut back by 3 bases and J by 6 bases. Here the CDR3 reads CAISDPAGVRDTQYF. In DNA, the CDR3 is TGTGCCATCAGTGACCCAGCGGGAGTACGGGATACGCAGTATTTT.

This clonotype has a handful of counts. The V call is TRBV6-4, the J call TRBJ2-1; 8 bases agree with TRBD2. Germline CDR1 reads MRHNA; CDR2 reads SNTAGT. CDR3 length: 15 amino acids. After removal of 3 bases from V and 4 bases from J, the junction contained 5 bases not matched to a gene. The CDR3 region is CASSEKAGDYNEQFF. The CDR3 nucleotides read TGTGCCAGCAGTGAAAAAGCGGGAGATTACAATGAGCAGTTCTTC.

This clonotype has a handful of counts. This chain joins TRBV6-1 and TRBJ2-7; perhaps TRBD1 as D (7 bases). V lost 8 bases to trimming and J lost 4 bases, with 21 bases between them. CDR1 is MNHNS, CDR2 SASEGT, per germline. The CDR3 sequence is 15 residues long. This chain's CDR3 is CASSSGRGVGYEQYF. The CDR3 DNA follows: TGTGCCAGCTCTTCGGGCAGGGGGGTCGGGTACGAGCAGTACTTC.

A few counts support this clonotype. The rearrangement links TRBV27 to TRBJ1-5; unclear D gene. The CDR3 sequence is 17 residues long. The germline V gene encodes CDR1 MNHEY and CDR2 SMNVEV (reference sequence). The V end was cut by 2 bases, the J end by 3 bases, with 17 bases between. CDR3 sequence reads: CASSLIYQEVPNQPQHF. Written as DNA, the CDR3 is TGTGCCAGCAGTTTAATATATCAGGAGGTACCCAATCAGCCCCAGCATTTT.

CDR3 DNA: TGTGCCAGCAGGAGTCAGTACTCTGGAAACACCATATATTTT. It codes for CASRSQYSGNTIYF. V and J are TRBV28 and TRBJ1-3; D call uncertain. Germline CDR1 reads MDHEN; CDR2 reads SYDVKM. CDR3 length: 14 residues. Trimming left V 6 bases short and J 0 bases short, with 9 bases between.

J is TRBJ2-7 and V is TRBV5-1, with D tentatively TRBD1 (6 bases). Per germline, CDR1 SGHRS and CDR2 YFSETQ. V lost 3 bases and J 3 bases, leaving 16 bases between the germline ends. The CDR3 has 15 amino acids. CDR3 sequence (DNA): TGCGCCAGCAGCTCGAACCACAGGGATTTCTACGAGCAGTACTTC. Protein product: CASSSNHRDFYEQYF.

This clonotype turned up a few times. The chain recombines TRBV20-1 with TRBJ2-3; 7 bases line up with TRBD1. The CDR3 covers 16 residues. CDR1 and CDR2 from the germline V gene are DFQATT and SNEGSKA (reference sequence). V dropped 4 bases and J dropped 1; count of bases not matched to a gene: 11. The CDR3 nucleotides are TGCAGTGCTATATACGACAGGGCGTTACGCACAGATACGCAGTATTTT. Translated: CSAIYDRALRTDTQYF.

This clonotype was seen a handful of times. The rearrangement joins TRBV19 to TRBJ1-5, with D hard to call. Germline V gene data show CDR1 as LNHDA and CDR2 as SQIVND (reference sequence). The germline V and J ends were trimmed by 5 bases and 1 base, with 18 bases remaining between them. The CDR3 runs 17 residues. The CDR3 is CASSPPGRGKSNQPQHF. Here the CDR3 DNA reads TGTGCCAGTAGTCCGCCCGGGCGGGGAAAAAGCAATCAGCCCCAGCATTTT.

This clonotype was observed once. In nucleotides, the CDR3 is TGTGCCAGCATGATAATTGGAACAACTGAAGCTTTCTTT. Translation: CASMIIGTTEAFF. This chain links TRBV28 with TRBJ1-1; D remains ambiguous. Trimming shortened V by 7 bases and J by 5 bases, and 14 bases separated the two germline ends. The germline V gene encodes CDR1 MDHEN and CDR2 SYDVKM. CDR3 length: 13 amino acids.

The chain links TRBV2 to TRBJ2-5; no definite D call. Germline CDR1 reads SNHLY; CDR2 reads FYNNEI. This CDR3 region has 13 residues. The V end lost 4 bases, the J end lost 2 bases, and 8 bases lay between the germline ends. The CDR3 spells CASSVVGQETQYF. The CDR3 region has the DNA TGTGCCAGCAGTGTCGTAGGACAAGAGACCCAGTACTTC. Full variable domain (missing parts from reference TRBV2 and TRBJ2-5): EPEVTQTPSHQVTQMGQEVILRCVPISNHLYFYWYRQILGQKVEFLVSFYNNEISEKSEIFDDQFSVERPDGSNFTLKIRSTKLEDSAMYFCASSVVGQETQYFGPGTRLLVL.

This clonotype has more than one count but fewer than ten. The rearrangement links TRBV28 to TRBJ2-7; TRBD2 is a possible D gene (8 bases). The CDR3 contains 16 residues. Trimming pared 4 bases from V and 3 bases from J, leaving 19 bases between. Germline CDR1 is MDHEN and CDR2 is SYDVKM. The CDR3 protein is CASSSTLGRGLYEQYF. In DNA, the CDR3 is TGTGCCAGCAGTTCAACCCTCGGGAGGGGGCTCTACGAGCAGTACTTC.

The chain carries TRBV29-1 and TRBJ2-1; D unclear. Trimming took 8 bases from V and 5 from J, leaving 19 bases between them. The CDR3 is made up of 14 amino acids. Germline assignment: CDR1 SQVTM and CDR2 ANQGSEA. As DNA, the CDR3 is TGCAGCTCCCTAGGAGATCTGACGCACAATGAGCAGTTCTTC. It translates to CSSLGDLTHNEQFF.

Only a few counts were recorded for this clonotype. This chain connects TRBV10-3 to TRBJ1-3, with D possibly being TRBD1 (6 bases). The CDR3 has 14 amino acids. Between the trimmed V and J ends, which lost 7 bases and 4 bases, there was a span of 14 bases. The V gene's germline CDR1 is ENHRY and CDR2 SYGVKD. The CDR3 here is CAIKSAGEGNTIYF. CDR3 coding DNA: TGTGCCATCAAATCCGCAGGGGAGGGAAACACCATATATTTT.

This clonotype was picked up a small number of times. The chain uses TRBV19 and TRBJ1-1; D ambiguous. The CDR3 loop spans 13 amino acids. V shed 8 bases and J shed 4 bases, with 14 bases lying between them. The germline gives CDR1 LNHDA, CDR2 SQIVND (reference sequence). The CDR3 reads CASPAPSGTEAFF. The CDR3 region has the DNA TGTGCCAGTCCCGCCCCCTCGGGCACTGAAGCTTTCTTT.

The V gene is TRBV6-5, the J gene TRBJ1-2, with D tentatively TRBD1 (5 bases). V shed 2 bases and J shed 1 base, with 20 bases lying between them. This CDR3 has 18 residues. Germline V gene lookup returns CDR1 MNHEY and CDR2 SVGAGI. The CDR3 nucleotides read TGTGCCAGCAGTTACCTAGTGGCAGGGTCTAAAGGTAACTATGGCTACACCTTC. Residues: CASSYLVAGSKGNYGYTF.